One and the same sample provided the 21 T cell receptor beta chains below, sequenced in a study of OX40 agonist ivuxolimab in advanced cancers. Sequenced by immunoSEQ multiplex PCR; TCRdb stores in-frame clones only, minus some. The sample lists about 50,000 clones; 70% to 85% were seen once. Sequenced here: CD4+ or CD8+ T cells sorted from blood, sampled in a trial of the OX40 agonist ivuxolimab. These receptors came from an adult with an advanced solid tumor such as melanoma, head and neck, liver or kidney cancer.

The chain carries TRBV14 and TRBJ2-5; either TRBD1 or TRBD2 may fit D (6 bases each). V dropped 0 bases and J dropped 4 bases, with 12 bases sitting between them. The CDR3 extends over 15 amino acids. Per germline, CDR1 SGHDN and CDR2 FVKESK. The CDR3, as DNA: TGTGCCAGCAGCCAAGAGGGGGGCGCGGGAGAGACCCAGTACTTC. Translating it yields CASSQEGGAGETQYF.

This chain uses TRBV5-4 with TRBJ2-5, with no clear D. Germline V CDR1 and CDR2: SGHNT, YYREEE (reference sequence). The CDR3 covers 13 residues. Trimming left V 0 bases short and J 5 bases short, with 8 bases between. CDR3 DNA: TGTGCCAGCAGCTTGGACTACGGGGAGACCCAGTACTTC. Protein product: CASSLDYGETQYF.

The gene calls are TRBV5-1 and TRBJ1-3; possibly TRBD1 for D (6 bases). Looked up from germline, CDR1 is SGHRS and CDR2 is YFSETQ. Deletions cut 5 bases from V and 0 bases from J, with 12 bases between. This CDR3 region has 15 residues. The CDR3 DNA reads TGCGCCAGCAGTACACAGGGTACCTCTGGAAACACCATATATTTT. Protein: CASSTQGTSGNTIYF.

V and J are TRBV5-6 and TRBJ2-2; 7 bases are shared with TRBD1. The V gene's germline CDR1 is SGHDT and CDR2 YYEEEE. The CDR3 extends over 15 amino acids. Unmatched junction bases numbered 5, after V lost 1 base and J lost 5 bases. The CDR3 region has the DNA TGTGCCAGCAGCTTGACAGGGGCAGAAACCGGGGAGCTGTTTTTT. Its translation is CASSLTGAETGELFF.

This clone was counted a few times. The J gene is TRBJ2-3, the V gene TRBV7-8; D is possibly TRBD1 or TRBD2 (5 bases each). Trimming cost V 7 bases and J 4 bases, with 15 bases left between them. Germline assignment: CDR1 SGHVS and CDR2 FQNEAQ. The CDR3 loop spans 14 amino acids. This chain's CDR3 is CASKERGVADTQYF. Written as DNA, the CDR3 is TGTGCCAGCAAAGAGCGAGGGGTTGCAGATACGCAGTATTTT.

The chain uses TRBV6-1 and TRBJ1-3; D not certain. Germline CDR1 is MNHNS and CDR2 is SASEGT. Trimming took 6 bases from V and 0 from J, leaving 3 bases between them. CDR3 length equals 12 residues. The CDR3 region has the DNA TGTGCCAGCAGGGTCTCTGGAAACACCATATATTTT. Amino acids: CASRVSGNTIYF.

This clone was seen only a few times. V and J are TRBV5-4 and TRBJ2-5, with D uncertain. Deletions cut 0 bases from V and 5 bases from J, with 11 bases between. Per germline, CDR1 SGHNT and CDR2 YYREEE (reference sequence). The CDR3 runs 14 residues. CDR3 bases: TGTGCCAGCAGCTTGGTGGGCCTAGGTGAGACCCAGTACTTC. As protein: CASSLVGLGETQYF.

CDR3 nucleotides: TGTGCCAGTAGTATAGCAGGCAGAGGAAATGAGCAGTTCTTC. Its protein product is CASSIAGRGNEQFF. The gene calls are TRBV19 and TRBJ2-1; unclear D gene. This CDR3 region has 14 residues. From germline, CDR1 is LNHDA and CDR2 SQIVND (reference sequence). V lost 1 base and J 7 bases, leaving 11 bases between the germline ends.

This chain uses TRBV5-4 with TRBJ2-7; 14 bases match TRBD2. The germline V gene has CDR1 SGHNT and CDR2 YYREEE (reference sequence). The CDR3 spans 18 residues. V shed 4 bases and J 2 bases; nucleotides not matched to a gene: 11. CDR3 coding DNA: TGTGCCAGCAGCCCCGGACTAGCGGGAGGAGGGAGGACCTACGAGCAGTACTTC. Translating gives CASSPGLAGGGRTYEQYF.

V and J are TRBV7-9 and TRBJ1-1; 8 nucleotides line up with TRBD1. Germline V gene lookup returns CDR1 SEHNR and CDR2 FQNEAQ (reference sequence). The CDR3 covers 14 residues. J lost 3 bases, V lost 3 bases, and 3 bases had no gene match. CDR3 in amino acids: CASSFNRGDTEAFF. For the CDR3, the DNA is TGTGCCAGCAGCTTTAACAGGGGGGACACTGAAGCTTTCTTT.

J is TRBJ1-2 and V is TRBV9, with 9 positions matching TRBD1. Germline CDR1 SGDLS, CDR2 YYNGEE. The CDR3 has 15 amino acids. Unmatched junction bases numbered 7, after V lost 3 bases and J lost 4 bases. CDR3 in amino acids: CASSESGTGFYGYTF. For the CDR3, the DNA is TGTGCCAGCAGCGAATCCGGGACAGGGTTCTATGGCTACACCTTC.

The chain joins TRBV7-9 to TRBJ2-7; TRBD2 agrees at 7 bases. In germline, CDR1 is SEHNR, CDR2 FQNEAQ (reference sequence). This CDR3 contains 14 residues. The V segment lost 5 bases and the J segment 1 base; nucleotides outside the gene matches: 5. The CDR3 bases are TGTGCCAGCAGCCCAAGACTAGCATCCTACGAGCAGTACTTC. Translation: CASSPRLASYEQYF.

The chain has TRBV5-5 and TRBJ1-2; 7 nucleotides align to TRBD1. The CDR3 has 14 amino acids. Per the germline V gene, CDR1 is SGHKS and CDR2 is YYEKEE (reference sequence). Trimming took 4 bases from V and 5 from J; bases not matched to a gene: 8. The CDR3 nucleotides are TGTGCCAGCAGCCCCGCAGGGGGGAGGTATGGCTACACCTTC. It yields the protein CASSPAGGRYGYTF.

The sample holds many counts of this clone. The V call is TRBV4-1, the J call TRBJ2-1; 12 bases line up with TRBD2. The CDR3 covers 15 residues. V gave up 4 bases and J gave up 7 bases; unmatched junction bases: 5. CDR1 and CDR2 (germline): MGHRA, YSYEKL. The CDR3 DNA sequence: TGCGCCAGCAGCCCAGGACTAGCGGGAAATAATGAGCAGTTCTTC. It specifies CASSPGLAGNNEQFF.

This chain uses TRBV7-2 with TRBJ2-7; 10 positions match TRBD2. CDR1 SGHTA and CDR2 FQGNSA come from the germline V gene. Losses at the gene ends were 5 bases for V and 5 bases for J; bases not matched to a gene: 6. The CDR3 is 14 amino acids. CDR3 nucleotide sequence: TGTGCCAGCAGCCCGGGACTAGCGTCGAACGAGCAGTACTTC. The encoded protein is CASSPGLASNEQYF.

The rearrangement joins TRBV18 to TRBJ1-5; perhaps TRBD1 as D (6 bases). V lost 6 bases to trimming and J lost 5 bases, with 14 bases between them. CDR1 and CDR2 from the germline V gene are KGHSH and LQKENI. This CDR3 contains 14 residues. The CDR3 DNA is TGTGCCAGCTCCCCGGAGGGGGGCGATCAGCCCCAGCATTTT. Translating gives CASSPEGGDQPQHF. The whole variable domain, filled in from reference TRBV18 and TRBJ1-5, reads NAGVMQNPRHLVRRRGQEARLRCSPMKGHSHVYWYRQLPEEGLKFMVYLQKENIIDESGMPKERFSAEFPKEGPSILRIQQVVRGDSAAYFCASSPEGGDQPQHFGDGTRLSIL.

This rearrangement joins TRBV6-5 to TRBJ1-2, with D perhaps TRBD1 (5 bases). This CDR3 region has 12 residues. Germline V gene sequence: CDR1 MNHEY, CDR2 SVGAGI. Trimming stripped 5 bases from V and 7 bases from J, with 11 bases between. The CDR3 bases are TGTGCCAGCAGTCGCGGGGGGGTTGGCTACACCTTC. Its translation is CASSRGGVGYTF.

This chain joins TRBV7-2 and TRBJ2-1, with D unclear. This CDR3 is 13 amino acids long. V lost 2 bases, J lost 4 bases, and 6 bases lay in between. Looked up from germline, CDR1 is SGHTA and CDR2 is FQGNSA. CDR3: CASSLMQYNEQFF. In DNA form, the CDR3 reads TGTGCCAGCAGCTTAATGCAGTACAATGAGCAGTTCTTC.

This clone has only a few counts. V is TRBV2 and J is TRBJ1-3; D is unresolved. The CDR3 covers 14 residues. CDR1 and CDR2 from the germline V gene are SNHLY and FYNNEI. V shed 5 bases and J shed 8 bases, with 16 bases lying between them. The CDR3 DNA is TGTGCCAGCAGTCGGGCCACCTCTATAGACACCATATATTTT. Amino acids: CASSRATSIDTIYF.

In DNA, the CDR3 is TGTGCCAGCAGCACCCCTAGCTCTGGGGCCAACGTCCTGACTTTC. The encoded protein is CASSTPSSGANVLTF. This chain connects TRBV7-8 to TRBJ2-6; D is ambiguous. Germline loops: CDR1 SGHVS, CDR2 FQNEAQ. V shed 5 bases and J shed 0 bases, with 8 bases lying between them. CDR3 length: 15 amino acids.

This chain's CDR3 is CASSLGADNQPQHF. The CDR3, as DNA: TGCGCCAGCAGCTTGGGGGCGGACAATCAGCCCCAGCATTTT. V usage is TRBV5-1 and J usage is TRBJ1-5; D is uncertain. The V gene lost 0 bases and the J gene lost 3 bases, with 7 bases spanning the gap. Germline CDR1 and CDR2: SGHRS and YFSETQ. The CDR3 extends over 14 amino acids.